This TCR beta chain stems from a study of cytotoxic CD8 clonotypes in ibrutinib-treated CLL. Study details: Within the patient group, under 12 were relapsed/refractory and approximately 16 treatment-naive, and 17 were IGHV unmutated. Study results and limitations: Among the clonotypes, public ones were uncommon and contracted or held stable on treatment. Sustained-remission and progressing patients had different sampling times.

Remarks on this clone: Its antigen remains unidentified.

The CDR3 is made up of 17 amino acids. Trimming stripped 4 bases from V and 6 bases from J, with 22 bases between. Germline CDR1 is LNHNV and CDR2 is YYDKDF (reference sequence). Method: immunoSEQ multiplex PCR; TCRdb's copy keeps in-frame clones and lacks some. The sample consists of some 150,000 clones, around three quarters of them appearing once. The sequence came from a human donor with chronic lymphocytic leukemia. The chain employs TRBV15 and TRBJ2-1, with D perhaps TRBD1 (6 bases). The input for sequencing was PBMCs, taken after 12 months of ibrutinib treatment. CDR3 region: CATSKDRVQGVSNEQFF. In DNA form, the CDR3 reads TGTGCCACCAGCAAAGACCGGGTACAGGGTGTCAGCAATGAGCAGTTCTTC.